Each of the 13 T cell receptor beta chains below was sequenced from the same sample in a study of OX40 agonist ivuxolimab in advanced cancers. Profiled with immunoSEQ multiplex PCR; TCRdb holds only in-frame clones, not every one. The profile shows 26,000 or so clones, over 85% of them singletons. The starting material was CD4+ or CD8+ T cells sorted from blood, obtained in a trial of the OX40 agonist ivuxolimab. Every receptor here comes from an adult with an advanced solid tumor such as melanoma, head and neck, liver or kidney cancer.

The rearrangement joins TRBV11-2 to TRBJ2-7; TRBD2 matches 7 bases. CDR1 SGHAT and CDR2 FQNNGV come from the germline V gene. The V and J ends lost 6 bases and 6 bases, in that order; junction bases with no gene match: 11. CDR3 size: 14 residues. The CDR3 loop reads CASSGVREKGEQYF. In nucleotides, the CDR3 is TGTGCCAGCAGTGGTGTGCGGGAGAAGGGCGAGCAGTACTTC.

The chain combines TRBV4-1 with TRBJ2-6; the match to TRBD1 covers 7 bases. V lost 0 bases and J lost 3; bases outside the gene matches: 8. In germline, CDR1 is MGHRA, CDR2 YSYEKL. The CDR3 runs to 18 residues. CDR3 region: CASSQDLVGTVGANVLTF. In DNA, the CDR3 is TGCGCCAGCAGCCAAGATCTAGTCGGGACAGTTGGGGCCAACGTCCTGACTTTC.

V and J are TRBV28 and TRBJ1-5; D uncertain. This CDR3 comprises 15 residues. In germline, CDR1 is MDHEN, CDR2 SYDVKM. The V and J ends lost 4 bases and 0 bases respectively, with 10 bases between them. The CDR3 region has the DNA TGTGCCAGCAGTTCTCCGGGATATAGCAATCAGCCCCAGCATTTT. The encoded protein is CASSSPGYSNQPQHF.

CDR3 bases: TGTGCCAGCAGCAAGCGACTAGCGGGAGGTGTTGAGCAGTTCTTC. It yields the protein CASSKRLAGGVEQFF. V usage is TRBV7-9 and J usage is TRBJ2-1; TRBD2 matches at 13 bases. Germline loops: CDR1 SEHNR, CDR2 FQNEAQ (reference sequence). V shed 5 bases, J shed 9 bases, and the junction held 7 bases outside the gene matches. CDR3 length: 15 residues.

The chain is built from TRBV19 and TRBJ1-1, with no clear D. Trimming took off 0 bases at V and 9 bases at J, with 17 bases between the two ends. Germline CDR1 is LNHDA and CDR2 is SQIVND (reference sequence). CDR3 length equals 15 residues. CDR3 nucleotides: TGTGCCAGTAGTATAGACGGCGGCCTGTCCCCCCAAGCTTTCTTT. Translated: CASSIDGGLSPQAFF.

The CDR3 nucleotides are TGTGCCAGCAGTTACAGCTCCGCCGGGGAAAAACTGTTTTTT. Amino acid sequence: CASSYSSAGEKLFF. The V and J genes are TRBV25-1 and TRBJ1-4, with D uncertain. Germline CDR1 and CDR2: MGHDK and SYGVNS. The CDR3 spans 14 residues. V lost 5 bases and J lost 8, with 15 bases in between.

J is TRBJ2-7 and V is TRBV6-1, with 13 nucleotides matching TRBD2. CDR1 MNHNS and CDR2 SASEGT come from the germline V gene. J lost 5 bases, V lost 4 bases, and 8 bases had no gene match. This CDR3 has 16 residues. CDR3 nucleotide sequence: TGTGCCAGCAGTGGCAGGGCCGGACTAGCGGGAGACGAGCAGTACTTC. Protein sequence: CASSGRAGLAGDEQYF.

The gene calls are TRBV7-9 and TRBJ2-1; 10 bases are shared with TRBD2. This CDR3 has 16 residues. CDR1 and CDR2 (germline): SEHNR, FQNEAQ (reference sequence). The trim removed 5 bases at V and 9 bases at J, leaving 13 bases unmatched. The CDR3 sequence: CASSSDLAGASREQFF. CDR3 nucleotides: TGTGCCAGCAGCAGTGATCTAGCGGGGGCTTCCCGTGAGCAGTTCTTC. The complete variable domain, with remaining parts taken from reference TRBV7-9 and TRBJ2-1, reads DTGVSQNPRHKITKRGQNVTFRCDPISEHNRLYWYRQTLGQGPEFLTYFQNEAQLEKSRLLSDRFSAERPKGSFSTLEIQRTEQGDSAMYLCASSSDLAGASREQFFGPGTRLTVL.

J is TRBJ1-1 and V is TRBV20-1; 7 bases agree with TRBD1. V shed 8 bases, J shed 4 bases, and the junction held 4 bases outside the gene matches. The CDR3 covers 11 residues. Germline CDR1 DFQATT, CDR2 SNEGSKA (reference sequence). CDR3 DNA sequence: TGCAGTTTAAGACAGGGCACTGAAGCTTTCTTT. Amino acids: CSLRQGTEAFF.

The chain employs TRBV29-1 and TRBJ2-2; no reliable D call. Trimming removed 2 bases at V and 5 bases at J, with 6 bases between. The CDR3 loop spans 12 amino acids. Germline V gives CDR1 SQVTM, CDR2 ANQGSEA. The CDR3 DNA reads as TGCAGCGTTGAAAGTGGGACCGGGGAGCTGTTTTTT. Translating it yields CSVESGTGELFF.

The rearrangement joins TRBV21-1 to TRBJ1-2; TRBD1, as called in the table, went unchecked against the DNA. TRBV21-1 is a pseudogene. The CDR3 is made up of 15 amino acids. The CDR3 DNA reads TGTGCCAGCAGCAAAGGGACAGAAACTAACTATGGCTACACCTTC. Translating gives CASSKGTETNYGYTF.

J is TRBJ2-7 and V is TRBV28; D ambiguous. V was cut by 7 bases and J by 4 bases, with 26 bases left in between. Looked up from germline, CDR1 is MDHEN and CDR2 is SYDVKM. The CDR3 extends over 17 amino acids. The CDR3 nucleotides are TGTGCCAGCATTTCTCTACAAACTACAGCGCCTGATTACGAGCAGTACTTC. Protein: CASISLQTTAPDYEQYF.

With regard to this clone: The germline gene is not matched at one end of the junction; a read error may be the cause. CDR3 loop: CASGVESGRVYEQYF. The CDR3 coding sequence is TGTGCCAGCGGCGTAGAGAGCGGGAGGGTTTACGAGCAGTACTTC. The genes are TRBV9 and TRBJ2-7; 10 bases match TRBD2. The CDR3 has 15 residues. The germline V gene has CDR1 SGDLS and CDR2 YYNGEE.